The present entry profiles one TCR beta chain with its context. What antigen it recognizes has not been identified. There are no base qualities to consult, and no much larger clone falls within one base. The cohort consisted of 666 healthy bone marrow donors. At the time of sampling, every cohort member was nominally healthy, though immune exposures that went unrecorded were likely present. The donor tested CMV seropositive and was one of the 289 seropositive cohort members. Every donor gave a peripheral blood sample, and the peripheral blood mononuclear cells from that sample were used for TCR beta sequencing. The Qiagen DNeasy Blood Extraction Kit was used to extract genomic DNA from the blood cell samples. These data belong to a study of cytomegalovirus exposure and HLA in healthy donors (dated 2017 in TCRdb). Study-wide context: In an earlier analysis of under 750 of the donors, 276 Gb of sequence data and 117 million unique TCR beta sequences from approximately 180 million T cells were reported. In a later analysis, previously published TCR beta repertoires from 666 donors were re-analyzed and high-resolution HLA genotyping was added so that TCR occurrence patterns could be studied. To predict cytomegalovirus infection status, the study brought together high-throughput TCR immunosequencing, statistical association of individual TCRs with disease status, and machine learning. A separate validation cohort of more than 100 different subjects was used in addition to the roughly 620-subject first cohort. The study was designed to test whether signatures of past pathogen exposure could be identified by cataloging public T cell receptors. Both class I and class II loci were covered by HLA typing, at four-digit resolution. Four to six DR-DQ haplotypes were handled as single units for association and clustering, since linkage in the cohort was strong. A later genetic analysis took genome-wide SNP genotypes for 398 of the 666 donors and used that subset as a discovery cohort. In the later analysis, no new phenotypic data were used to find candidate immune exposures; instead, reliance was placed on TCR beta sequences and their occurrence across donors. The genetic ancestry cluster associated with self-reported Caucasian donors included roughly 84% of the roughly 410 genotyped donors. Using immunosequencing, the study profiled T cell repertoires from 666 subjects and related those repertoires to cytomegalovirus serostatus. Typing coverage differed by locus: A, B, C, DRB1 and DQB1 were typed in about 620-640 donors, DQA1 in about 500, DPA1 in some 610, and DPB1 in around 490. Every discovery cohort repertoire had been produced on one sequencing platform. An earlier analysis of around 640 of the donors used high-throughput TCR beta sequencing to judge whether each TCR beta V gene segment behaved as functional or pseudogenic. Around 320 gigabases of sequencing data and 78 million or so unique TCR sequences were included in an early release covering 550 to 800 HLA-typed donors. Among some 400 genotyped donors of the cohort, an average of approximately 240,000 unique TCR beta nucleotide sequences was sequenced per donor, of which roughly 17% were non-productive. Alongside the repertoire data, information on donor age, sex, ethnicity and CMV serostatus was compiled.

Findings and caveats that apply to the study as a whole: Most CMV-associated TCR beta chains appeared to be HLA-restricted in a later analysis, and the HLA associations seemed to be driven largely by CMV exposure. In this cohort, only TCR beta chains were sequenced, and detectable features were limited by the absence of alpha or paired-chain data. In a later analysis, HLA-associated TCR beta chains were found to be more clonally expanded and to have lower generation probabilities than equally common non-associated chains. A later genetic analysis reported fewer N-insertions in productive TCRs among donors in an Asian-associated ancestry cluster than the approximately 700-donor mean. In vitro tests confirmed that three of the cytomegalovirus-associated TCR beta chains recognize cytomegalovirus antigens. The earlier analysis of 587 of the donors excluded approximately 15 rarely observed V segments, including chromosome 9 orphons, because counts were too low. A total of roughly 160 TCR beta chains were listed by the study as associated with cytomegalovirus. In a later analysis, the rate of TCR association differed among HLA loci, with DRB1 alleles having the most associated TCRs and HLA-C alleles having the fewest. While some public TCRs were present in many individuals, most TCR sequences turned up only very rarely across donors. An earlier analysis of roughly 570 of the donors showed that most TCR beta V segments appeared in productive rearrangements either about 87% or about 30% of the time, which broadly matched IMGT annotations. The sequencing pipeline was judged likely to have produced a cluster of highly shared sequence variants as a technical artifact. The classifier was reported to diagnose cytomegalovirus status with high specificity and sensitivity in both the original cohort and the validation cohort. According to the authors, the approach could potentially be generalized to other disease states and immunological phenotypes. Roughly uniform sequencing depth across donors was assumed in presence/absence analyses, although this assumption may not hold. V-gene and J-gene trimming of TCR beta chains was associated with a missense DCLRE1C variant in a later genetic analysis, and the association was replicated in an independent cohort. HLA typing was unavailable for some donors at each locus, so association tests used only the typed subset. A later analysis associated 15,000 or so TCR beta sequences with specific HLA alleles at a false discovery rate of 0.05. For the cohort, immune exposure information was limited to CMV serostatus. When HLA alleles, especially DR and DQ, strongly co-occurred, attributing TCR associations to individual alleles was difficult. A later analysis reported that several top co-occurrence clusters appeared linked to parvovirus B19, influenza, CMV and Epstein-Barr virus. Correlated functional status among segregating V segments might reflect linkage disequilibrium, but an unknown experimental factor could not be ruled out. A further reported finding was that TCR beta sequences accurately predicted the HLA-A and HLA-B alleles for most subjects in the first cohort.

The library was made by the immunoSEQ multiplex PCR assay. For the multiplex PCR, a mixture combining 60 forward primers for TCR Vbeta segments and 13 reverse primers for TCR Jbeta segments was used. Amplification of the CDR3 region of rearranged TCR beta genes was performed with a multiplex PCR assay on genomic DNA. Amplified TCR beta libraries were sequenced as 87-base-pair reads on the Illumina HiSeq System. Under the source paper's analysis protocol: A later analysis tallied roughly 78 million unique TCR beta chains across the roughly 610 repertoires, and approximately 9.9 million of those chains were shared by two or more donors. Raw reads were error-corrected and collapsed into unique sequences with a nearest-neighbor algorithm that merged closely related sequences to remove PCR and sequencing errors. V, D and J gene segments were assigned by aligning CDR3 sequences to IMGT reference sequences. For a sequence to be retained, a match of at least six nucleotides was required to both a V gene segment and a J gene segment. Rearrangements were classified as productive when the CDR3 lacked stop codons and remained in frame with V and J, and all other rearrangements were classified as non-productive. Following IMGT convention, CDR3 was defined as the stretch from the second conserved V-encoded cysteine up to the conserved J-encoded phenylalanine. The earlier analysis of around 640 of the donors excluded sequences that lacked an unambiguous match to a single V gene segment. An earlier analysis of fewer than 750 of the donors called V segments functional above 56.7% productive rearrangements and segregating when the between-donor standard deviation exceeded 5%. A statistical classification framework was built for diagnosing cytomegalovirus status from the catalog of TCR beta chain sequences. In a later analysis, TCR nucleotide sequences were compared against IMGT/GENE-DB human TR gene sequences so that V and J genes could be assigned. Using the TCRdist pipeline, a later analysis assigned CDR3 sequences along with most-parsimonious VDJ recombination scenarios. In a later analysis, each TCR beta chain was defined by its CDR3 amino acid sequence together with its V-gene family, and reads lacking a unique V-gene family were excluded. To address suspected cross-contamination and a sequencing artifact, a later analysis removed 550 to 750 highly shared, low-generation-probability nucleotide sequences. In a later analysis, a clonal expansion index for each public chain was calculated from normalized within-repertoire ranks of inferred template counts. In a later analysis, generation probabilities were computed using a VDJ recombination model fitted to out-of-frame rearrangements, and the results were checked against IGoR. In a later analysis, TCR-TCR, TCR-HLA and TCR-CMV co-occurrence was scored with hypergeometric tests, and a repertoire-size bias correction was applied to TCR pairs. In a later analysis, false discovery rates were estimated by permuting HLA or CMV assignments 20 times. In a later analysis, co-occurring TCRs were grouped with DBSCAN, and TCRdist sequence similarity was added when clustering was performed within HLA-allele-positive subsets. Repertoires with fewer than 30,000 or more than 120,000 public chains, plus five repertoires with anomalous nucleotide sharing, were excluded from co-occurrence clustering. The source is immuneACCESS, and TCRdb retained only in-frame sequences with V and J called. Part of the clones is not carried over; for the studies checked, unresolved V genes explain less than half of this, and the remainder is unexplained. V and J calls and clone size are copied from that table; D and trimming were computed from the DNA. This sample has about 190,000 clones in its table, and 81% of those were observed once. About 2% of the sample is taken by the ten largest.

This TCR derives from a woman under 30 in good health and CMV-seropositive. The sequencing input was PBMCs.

CDR3 protein: CASSDSSGGGEDTQYF. At the DNA level, the sequence is TGTGCCAGCAGTGACTCTAGCGGGGGGGGCGAGGATACGCAGTATTTT. The V gene is TRBV6-4 and the J gene is TRBJ2-3; 11 central bases correspond to TRBD2. From its cysteine to its phenylalanine, the CDR3 spans 16 amino acids. Only CDR3 DNA is held: 48 bases, read in frame from base 1. CDR1 and CDR2 are drawn from the germline V gene: MRHNA, SNTAGT. The germline V and J ends show losses of 0 bases and 6 bases respectively, and no gene match explains 5 bases of the junction.